This T cell receptor beta chain derives from a study of PD-L1 blockade in urothelial cancer. Across the study: Counts from blood samples showed a median of 141,255 T cells.

TCRdb keeps only in-frame clones here, not all; method: immunoSEQ multiplex PCR. The repertoire holds tens of thousands of clones, with 91% as singletons. Specified time point: peripheral blood 6 weeks after treatment start. The CDR3 contains 18 residues. The V gene's germline CDR1 is MNHEY and CDR2 SMNVEV (reference sequence). The V gene lost 6 bases and the J gene lost 0 bases, with 22 bases spanning the gap. The material sequenced was PBMCs, taken around atezolizumab (anti-PD-L1) treatment. The TCR sequence derives from a woman aged 80 or older with urothelial cancer. V usage is TRBV27 and J usage is TRBJ2-3; tentative D call: TRBD1 (6 bases). CDR3 sequence: CASSPIRQALTSTDTQYF. CDR3 in DNA: TGTGCCAGCAGCCCGATCCGACAGGCCCTTACTAGCACAGATACGCAGTATTTT.